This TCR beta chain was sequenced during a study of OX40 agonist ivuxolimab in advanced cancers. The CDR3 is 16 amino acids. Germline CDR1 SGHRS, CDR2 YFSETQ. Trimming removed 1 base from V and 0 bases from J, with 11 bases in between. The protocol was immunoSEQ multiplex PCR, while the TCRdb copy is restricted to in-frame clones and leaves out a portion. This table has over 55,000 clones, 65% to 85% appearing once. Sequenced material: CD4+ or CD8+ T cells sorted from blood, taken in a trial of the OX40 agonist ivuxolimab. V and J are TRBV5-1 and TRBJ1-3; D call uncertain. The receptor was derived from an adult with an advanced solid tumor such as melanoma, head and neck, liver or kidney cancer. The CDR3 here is CASSLLGSGSGNTIYF. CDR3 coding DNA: TGCGCCAGCAGCTTGTTAGGGTCAGGCTCTGGAAACACCATATATTTT.